The 26 T cell receptor beta chains below come from one sample, sequenced in a study of T cells in Graves' hyperthyroidism and ophthalmopathy. Amplification targeted TCR beta CDR3 regions from RNA transcripts. The TCR CDR3 first-round RT-PCR relied on the HTBI primer set. Each CDR3 protein gets one entry after TCRdb re-called the multiplex PCR reads with MiXCR. The sample gives approximately 600,000 distinct CDR3 sequences, more than 11% of which show up once; roughly 5.5% is in the top ten. The source material was blood. The receptors shown here come from a woman aged 25 to 39 with Graves' hyperthyroidism that later progressed to Graves' ophthalmopathy.

This clonotype was observed a handful of times. V and J are TRBV30 and TRBJ1-1; D uncertain. Germline V gene sequence: CDR1 GTSNPN, CDR2 SVGIG (reference sequence). CDR3 length: 12 amino acids. The CDR3 sequence is CARQQPNTEAFF. CDR3 coding DNA: TGTGCTCGGCAGCAGCCAAACACTGAAGCTTTCTTT.

The rearrangement uses TRBV5-1 and TRBJ2-7; the D is unclear. Germline V gives CDR1 SGHRS, CDR2 YFSETQ. The germline V and J ends were trimmed by 6 bases and 1 base, with 11 bases remaining between them. There are 13 residues in the CDR3. The DNA for the CDR3 is TGCGCCAGCACGGTCGGCGGTTCCTACGAGCAGTACTTC. It encodes CASTVGGSYEQYF.

V usage is TRBV20-1 and J usage is TRBJ2-5; TRBD1 aligns across 7 bases. CDR3 length equals 13 residues. The germline V gene encodes CDR1 DFQATT and CDR2 SNEGSKA (reference sequence). After removal of 5 bases from V and 5 bases from J, the junction contained 8 bases not matched to a gene. The chain's CDR3 is CSAEGAWGETQYF. The DNA of the CDR3 is TGCAGTGCTGAGGGGGCATGGGGGGAGACCCAGTACTTC.

This clonotype was picked up many times. The chain links TRBV28 to TRBJ1-1; possibly TRBD1 for D (5 bases). The germline V gene has CDR1 MDHEN and CDR2 SYDVKM. V lost 4 bases and J 6 bases, leaving 12 bases between the germline ends. The CDR3 has 13 amino acids. The CDR3 DNA is TGTGCCAGCAGTTCGGGGGGGGTCCCTGAAGCTTTCTTT. It is translated as CASSSGGVPEAFF.

Concerning this clonotype: One end of the junction fails to match germline, which may point to a read error. The gene calls are TRBV7-7 and TRBJ1-3, with 7 positions matching TRBD1. CDR1 is SSHAT, CDR2 FNYEAQ, per germline (reference sequence). The CDR3 spans 15 residues. The CDR3 coding sequence is TGTGCTAGCAGCTCCCCGGAGGGGGCGGGAAACACCATATATTTT. Its protein is CASSSPEGAGNTIYF.

The rearrangement links TRBV28 to TRBJ2-1, with D possibly TRBD2 on 5 matching bases. CDR3 length equals 13 residues. V was trimmed by 1 base and J by 14 bases, leaving 15 bases between them. Germline-derived CDR1 and CDR2 are MDHEN and SYDVKM. The CDR3 spells CASSLSGGLSEFF. The CDR3 DNA is TGTGCCAGCAGTTTATCTGGCGGACTTTCGGAGTTCTTC.

The chain joins TRBV12-3 or TRBV12-4 to TRBJ2-2; 8 positions match TRBD2. Trimming cost V 5 bases and J 1 base; bases outside gene matches: 6. CDR3 length: 16 amino acids. The CDR3 loop reads CASSRAAGGNTGELFF. CDR3 nucleotides: TGTGCCAGCAGTAGGGCCGCGGGAGGGAACACCGGGGAGCTGTTTTTT.

The chain couples TRBV19 to TRBJ2-3; tentatively, D is TRBD2 (6 bases). This CDR3 is 18 amino acids long. V shed 1 base and J shed 5 bases, with 22 bases lying between them. Per germline, CDR1 LNHDA and CDR2 SQIVND (reference sequence). CDR3 sequence: CASSIGVWGRKREDTQYF. Here the CDR3 DNA reads TGTGCCAGTAGTATAGGCGTTTGGGGGAGGAAGCGAGAAGATACGCAGTATTTT.

V usage is TRBV7-8 and J usage is TRBJ2-1; D assignment may be TRBD1 or TRBD2 (6 bases each). The V end lost 2 bases, the J end lost 2 bases, and 10 bases lay between the germline ends. The V gene's germline CDR1 is SGHVS and CDR2 FQNEAQ. This CDR3 region has 15 residues. The CDR3 loop is CASSLIGGTYNEQFF. As DNA, the CDR3 is TGTGCCAGCAGCTTAATAGGGGGGACCTACAATGAGCAGTTCTTC.

The sample holds many counts of this clonotype. This chain uses TRBV11-2 with TRBJ2-7; 7 nucleotides agree with TRBD2. V gave up 5 bases and J gave up 1 base; unmatched junction bases: 14. The germline gives CDR1 SGHAT, CDR2 FQNNGV. This CDR3 contains 17 residues. The CDR3 loop is CASSPPGRLADSYEQYF. The DNA of the CDR3 is TGTGCCAGCAGCCCCCCGGGTCGGCTAGCGGATTCCTACGAGCAGTACTTC.

The chain couples TRBV7-9 to TRBJ2-3; 14 bases are shared with TRBD2. The CDR3 is 18 amino acids. V was clipped by 5 bases and J by 1 base; unmatched bases: 8. In germline, CDR1 is SEHNR, CDR2 FQNEAQ (reference sequence). The DNA of the CDR3 is TGTGCCAGCAGCACGACTAGCGGGAGGGCCGGAGGCACAGATACGCAGTATTTT. Translating gives CASSTTSGRAGGTDTQYF.

The table lists this clonotype with many counts. The chain has TRBV28 and TRBJ1-5; D is ambiguous. V was clipped by 3 bases and J by 8 bases, with 5 bases between them. This CDR3 has 11 residues. The germline gives CDR1 MDHEN, CDR2 SYDVKM. CDR3 protein: CASSLEEPQHF. The CDR3 DNA is TGTGCCAGCAGTTTGGAGGAGCCCCAGCATTTT.

This clonotype occurred many times. The V gene is TRBV11-2, the J gene TRBJ1-2; D gene uncertain. Trimming left V 5 bases short and J 2 bases short, with 3 bases between. CDR3 length equals 11 residues. Germline values: CDR1 SGHAT, CDR2 FQNNGV. CDR3 bases: TGTGCCAGCAGCCAGAACTATGGCTACACCTTC. This gives the protein CASSQNYGYTF.

A single count supports this clonotype. The conserved phenylalanine or tryptophan normally closing the CDR3 is absent here, so this likely arose from a read error. This rearrangement joins TRBV20-1 to TRBJ2-5, with D possibly TRBD1 on 5 matching bases. Per germline, CDR1 DFQATT and CDR2 SNEGSKA (reference sequence). Trimming cost V 4 bases and J 1 base, with 13 bases left between them. CDR3 length equals 14 residues. The CDR3 nucleotides are TGCAGTGCTACTCAAGGGGCGGCCCAAGAGACCCAGTACTCC. Translated: CSATQGAAQETQYS.

This clonotype was seen at least ten times. The chain is built from TRBV12-3 or TRBV12-4 and TRBJ1-4, with 8 bases that match TRBD1. The CDR3 length is 17 residues. The J segment lost 8 bases and the V segment lost 4 bases, leaving 15 bases of the junction unmatched. Written as DNA, the CDR3 is TGTGCCAGCAGTTCCCCTGGACAGGGTAAAGTCGGCGAAAAACTGTTTTTT. Its translation is CASSSPGQGKVGEKLFF.

This clonotype was seen many times. The chain is built from TRBV19 and TRBJ2-1, with 10 bases matching TRBD2. The CDR3 is made up of 16 amino acids. The germline gives CDR1 LNHDA, CDR2 SQIVND (reference sequence). Unmatched junction bases numbered 15, after V lost 8 bases and J lost 8 bases. CDR3 loop: CASLTKLAGGYDEQFF. CDR3 nucleotide sequence: TGTGCCAGTCTCACAAAATTAGCGGGAGGATACGATGAGCAGTTCTTC.

This chain links TRBV19 with TRBJ1-2; TRBD1 matches at 7 bases. Trimming took 6 bases from V and 4 from J; bases not matched to a gene: 14. The CDR3 consists of 16 residues. Germline V CDR1 and CDR2: LNHDA, SQIVND (reference sequence). CDR3 bases: TGTGCCAGTAGCCAAACTAACAGGGGTGGTAGCTATGGCTACACCTTC. This translates into CASSQTNRGGSYGYTF.

This clonotype was picked up a small number of times. J is TRBJ2-4 and V is TRBV7-2; D call uncertain. The CDR3 totals 13 residues. CDR1 is SGHTA, CDR2 FQGNSA, per germline. V was cut by 5 bases and J by 9 bases, with 14 bases left in between. CDR3 sequence reads: CASSAFGSPIQYF. The CDR3, as DNA: TGTGCCAGCAGCGCATTTGGAAGCCCCATTCAGTACTTC.

This clonotype came up many times. The rearrangement joins TRBV2 to TRBJ2-1, with a possible D match to TRBD1 (6 bases). Trimming cost V 10 bases and J 4 bases, with 14 bases left between them. The CDR3 loop spans 13 amino acids. CDR1 and CDR2 (germline): SNHLY, FYNNEI. The CDR3 coding sequence is TGTGCCACGGCCGGGGACACTTACAATGAGCAGTTCTTC. This encodes CATAGDTYNEQFF.

This clonotype was found many times. This chain joins TRBV29-1 and TRBJ2-5; 8 nucleotides match TRBD1. CDR3 size: 15 residues. The ends lost 6 bases at V and 5 bases at J; junction bases unmatched: 14. CDR1 and CDR2 from the germline V gene are SQVTM and ANQGSEA. The CDR3 nucleotides read TGCAGCGTGCACCTTTGGACAGGGAAGGGGGAGACCCAGTACTTC. Its translation is CSVHLWTGKGETQYF.

This chain connects TRBV11-2 to TRBJ1-1; D call uncertain. CDR1 is SGHAT and CDR2 is FQNNGV in the germline V gene. This CDR3 is 13 amino acids long. V was clipped by 6 bases and J by 1 base, with 9 bases between them. As DNA, the CDR3 is TGTGCCAGCAGATCAATACGGAACACTGAAGCTTTCTTT. It yields the protein CASRSIRNTEAFF.

This chain links TRBV6-2 or TRBV6-3 with TRBJ1-4; no firm D call. V lost 2 bases to trimming and J lost 0 bases, with 7 bases between them. The CDR3 consists of 15 residues. Germline CDR1 is MNHEY and CDR2 is SVGEGT. The CDR3 DNA sequence: TGTGCCAGCAGTTACGGGAGTGCAACTAATGAAAAACTGTTTTTT. As protein: CASSYGSATNEKLFF.

This clonotype was counted only a few times. The V and J genes are TRBV19 and TRBJ2-4; D is possibly TRBD1 (6 bases). V was trimmed by 7 bases and J by 7 bases, leaving 14 bases between them. The CDR3 extends over 13 amino acids. Germline values: CDR1 LNHDA, CDR2 SQIVND (reference sequence). CDR3 DNA sequence: TGTGCCAGTATGCAGGGAACAGGGAACATTCAGTACTTC. Protein sequence: CASMQGTGNIQYF. Supplemented by reference TRBV19 and TRBJ2-4, the full variable domain reads DGGITQSPKYLFRKEGQNVTLSCEQNLNHDAMYWYRQDPGQGLRLIYYSQIVNDFQKGDIAEGYSVSREKKESFPLTVTSAQKNPTAFYLCASMQGTGNIQYFGAGTRLSVL.

At least ten counts were recorded for this clonotype. The chain employs TRBV3-1 and TRBJ2-1; TRBD2 is a possible D gene (5 bases). The CDR3 is 17 amino acids. Trimming shortened V by 2 bases and J by 0 bases, and 14 bases separated the two germline ends. Germline CDR1 LGHDT, CDR2 YNNKEL (reference sequence). CDR3 nucleotide sequence: TGTGCCAGCAGCCAAAGCGGATCGGGTGTCTCCTACAATGAGCAGTTCTTC. Translation: CASSQSGSGVSYNEQFF.

V gene TRBV7-2 combines with J gene TRBJ1-2; no reliable D call. Germline V gene lookup returns CDR1 SGHTA and CDR2 FQGNSA. This CDR3 contains 14 residues. The V gene lost 0 bases and the J gene lost 5 bases, with 10 bases spanning the gap. CDR3 in amino acids: CASSLATDGYGYTF. CDR3 DNA: TGTGCCAGCAGCTTAGCAACAGACGGGTATGGCTACACCTTC.

This clonotype was found many times. The chain carries TRBV28 and TRBJ2-7, with TRBD1 matching 9 bases. The CDR3 sequence is 16 residues long. Germline values: CDR1 MDHEN, CDR2 SYDVKM. With V trimmed by 6 bases and J by 3 bases, 12 bases remained unmatched. Here the CDR3 reads CASSLLGQGGLYEQYF. CDR3 nucleotide sequence: TGTGCCAGCAGCCTTTTGGGACAGGGTGGACTCTACGAGCAGTACTTC.